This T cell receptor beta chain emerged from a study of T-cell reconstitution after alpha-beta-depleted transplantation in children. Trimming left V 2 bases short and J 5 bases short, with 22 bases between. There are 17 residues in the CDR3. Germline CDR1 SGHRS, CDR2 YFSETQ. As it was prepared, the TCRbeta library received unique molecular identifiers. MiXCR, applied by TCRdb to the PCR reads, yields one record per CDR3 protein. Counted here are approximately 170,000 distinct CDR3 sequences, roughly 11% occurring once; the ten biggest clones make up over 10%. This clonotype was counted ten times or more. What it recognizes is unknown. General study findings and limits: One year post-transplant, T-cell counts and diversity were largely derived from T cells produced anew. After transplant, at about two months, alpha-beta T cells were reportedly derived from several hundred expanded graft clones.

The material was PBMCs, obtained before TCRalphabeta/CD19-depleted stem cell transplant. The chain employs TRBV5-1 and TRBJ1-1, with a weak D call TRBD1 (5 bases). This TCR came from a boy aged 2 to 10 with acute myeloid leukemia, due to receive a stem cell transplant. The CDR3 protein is CASSFGGVGRLSTEAFF. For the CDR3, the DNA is TGCGCCAGCAGCTTTGGGGGAGTGGGCAGGCTGAGTACTGAAGCTTTCTTT.